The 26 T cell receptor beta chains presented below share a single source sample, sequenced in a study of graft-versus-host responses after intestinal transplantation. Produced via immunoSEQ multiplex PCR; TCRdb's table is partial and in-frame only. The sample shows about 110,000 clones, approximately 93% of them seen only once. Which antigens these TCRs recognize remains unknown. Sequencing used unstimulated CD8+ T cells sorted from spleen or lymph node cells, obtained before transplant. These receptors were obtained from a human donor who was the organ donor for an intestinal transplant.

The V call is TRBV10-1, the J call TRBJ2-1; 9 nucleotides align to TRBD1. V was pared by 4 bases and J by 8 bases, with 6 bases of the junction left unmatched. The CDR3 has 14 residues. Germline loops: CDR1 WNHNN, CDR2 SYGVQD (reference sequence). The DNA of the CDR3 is TGCGCCAGCAGTGCAAGGACAGGGGATCATGAGCAGTTCTTC. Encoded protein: CASSARTGDHEQFF.

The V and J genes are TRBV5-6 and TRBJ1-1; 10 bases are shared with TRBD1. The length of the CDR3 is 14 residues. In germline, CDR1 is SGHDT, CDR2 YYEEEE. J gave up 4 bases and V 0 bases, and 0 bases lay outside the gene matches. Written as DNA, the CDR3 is TGTGCCAGCAGCTTGGGACAGGGGGCCACTGAAGCTTTCTTT. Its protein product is CASSLGQGATEAFF.

CDR3 nucleotide sequence: TGCGCCAGCAGCCCCGGGACTAGAGAGACCCAGTACTTC. As protein: CASSPGTRETQYF. The rearrangement uses TRBV4-1 and TRBJ2-5, with 8 bases lining up with TRBD2. The CDR3 has 13 residues. Germline trimming cut 4 bases from V and 4 bases from J; bases unmatched to any gene: 2. Germline V lookup: CDR1 MGHRA, CDR2 YSYEKL.

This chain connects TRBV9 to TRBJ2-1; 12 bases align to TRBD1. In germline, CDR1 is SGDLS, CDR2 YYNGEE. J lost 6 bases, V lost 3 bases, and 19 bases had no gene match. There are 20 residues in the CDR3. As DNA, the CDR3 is TGTGCCAGCAGCGGGGGACAGGGGGCTTCGAGGGTTTGTATAAGCAATGAGCAGTTCTTC. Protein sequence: CASSGGQGASRVCISNEQFF. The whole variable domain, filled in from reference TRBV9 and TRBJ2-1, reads DSGVTQTPKHLITATGQRVTLRCSPRSGDLSVYWYQQSLDQGLQFLIQYYNGEERAKGNILERFSAQQFPDLHSELNLSSLELGDSALYFCASSGGQGASRVCISNEQFFGPGTRLTVL.

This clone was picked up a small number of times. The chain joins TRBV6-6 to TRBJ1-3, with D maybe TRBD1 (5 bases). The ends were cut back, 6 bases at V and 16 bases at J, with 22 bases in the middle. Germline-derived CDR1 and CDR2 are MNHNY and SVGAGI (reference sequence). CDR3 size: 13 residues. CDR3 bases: TGTGCCAGCAGCTCCCGGGGTGCGGGGCTTCGGTATTTT. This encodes CASSSRGAGLRYF.

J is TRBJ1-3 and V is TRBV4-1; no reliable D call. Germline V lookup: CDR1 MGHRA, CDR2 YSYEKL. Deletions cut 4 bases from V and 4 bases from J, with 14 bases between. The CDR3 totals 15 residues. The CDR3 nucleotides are TGCGCCAGCAGCCTAAAGGGATTCTTCGGAAACACCATATATTTT. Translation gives CASSLKGFFGNTIYF.

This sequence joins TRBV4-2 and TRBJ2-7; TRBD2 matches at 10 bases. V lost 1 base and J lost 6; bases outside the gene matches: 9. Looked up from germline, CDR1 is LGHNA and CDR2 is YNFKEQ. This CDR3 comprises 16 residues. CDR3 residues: CASSQVPAGGRPEQYF. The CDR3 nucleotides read TGTGCCAGCAGCCAAGTCCCAGCGGGAGGGCGGCCCGAGCAGTACTTC.

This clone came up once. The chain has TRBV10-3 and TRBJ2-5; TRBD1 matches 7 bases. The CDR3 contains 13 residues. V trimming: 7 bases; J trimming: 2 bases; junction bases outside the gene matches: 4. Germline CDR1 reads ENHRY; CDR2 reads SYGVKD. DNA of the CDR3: TGTGCCATCATGCCACAGGGGCAAGAGACCCAGTACTTC. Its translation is CAIMPQGQETQYF.

CDR3 in DNA: TGCAGCGTTGAGATAGGGGAGCCCAACACTGAAGCTTTCTTT. It translates to CSVEIGEPNTEAFF. J is TRBJ1-1 and V is TRBV29-1; maybe TRBD1 (5 bases). The length of the CDR3 is 14 residues. Between the trimmed V and J ends, which lost 3 bases and 2 bases, there was a span of 13 bases. Germline CDR1 is SQVTM and CDR2 is ANQGSEA.

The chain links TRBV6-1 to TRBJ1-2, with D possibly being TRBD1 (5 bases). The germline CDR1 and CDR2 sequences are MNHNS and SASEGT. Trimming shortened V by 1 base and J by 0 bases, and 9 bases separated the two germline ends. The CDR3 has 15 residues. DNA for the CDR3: TGTGCCAGCAGTGAAGACCCCAGGGCTAACTATGGCTACACCTTC. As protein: CASSEDPRANYGYTF.

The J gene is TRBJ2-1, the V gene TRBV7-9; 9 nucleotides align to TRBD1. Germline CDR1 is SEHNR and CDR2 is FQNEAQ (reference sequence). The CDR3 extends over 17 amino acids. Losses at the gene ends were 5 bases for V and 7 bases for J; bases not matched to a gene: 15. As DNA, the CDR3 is TGTGCCAGCAGCCCCGGGACAGGGCCTAGCGGCCCTAATGAGCAGTTCTTC. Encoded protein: CASSPGTGPSGPNEQFF.

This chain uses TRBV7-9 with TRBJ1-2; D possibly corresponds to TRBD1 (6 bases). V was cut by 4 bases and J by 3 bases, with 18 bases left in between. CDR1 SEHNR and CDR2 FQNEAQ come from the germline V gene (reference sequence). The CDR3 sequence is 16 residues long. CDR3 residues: CASSSSGGASDYGYTF. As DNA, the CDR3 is TGTGCCAGCAGCTCGAGTGGGGGGGCCTCGGACTATGGCTACACCTTC.

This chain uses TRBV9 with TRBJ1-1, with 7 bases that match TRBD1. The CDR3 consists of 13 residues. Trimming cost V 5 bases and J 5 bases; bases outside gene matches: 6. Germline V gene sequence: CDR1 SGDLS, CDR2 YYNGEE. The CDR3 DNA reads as TGTGCCAGCAGTCAGGGGGGGAAGACTGAAGCTTTCTTT. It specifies CASSQGGKTEAFF.

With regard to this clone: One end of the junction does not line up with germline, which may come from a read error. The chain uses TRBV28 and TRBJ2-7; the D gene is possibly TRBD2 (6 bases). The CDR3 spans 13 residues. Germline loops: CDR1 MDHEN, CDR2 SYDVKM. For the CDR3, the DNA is TGTGCCAGCAGTTTAATAGGTGGCGGGGACGCGGCCTTC. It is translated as CASSLIGGGDAAF. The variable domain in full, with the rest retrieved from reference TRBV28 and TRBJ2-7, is DVKVTQSSRYLVKRTGEKVFLECVQDMDHENMFWYRQDPGLGLRLIYFSYDVKMKEKGDIPEGYSVSREKKERFSLILESASTNQTSMYLCASSLIGGGDAAFGPGTRLTVT.

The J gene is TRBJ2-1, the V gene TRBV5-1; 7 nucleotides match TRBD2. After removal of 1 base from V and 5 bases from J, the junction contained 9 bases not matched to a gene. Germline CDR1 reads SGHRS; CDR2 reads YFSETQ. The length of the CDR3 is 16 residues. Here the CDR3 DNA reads TGCGCCAGCAGCTTGAACGGCGGGAGAGGGAACAATGAGCAGTTCTTC. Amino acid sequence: CASSLNGGRGNNEQFF. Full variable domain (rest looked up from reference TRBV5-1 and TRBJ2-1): KAGVTQTPRYLIKTRGQQVTLSCSPISGHRSVSWYQQTPGQGLQFLFEYFSETQRNKGNFPGRFSGRQFSNSRSEMNVSTLELGDSALYLCASSLNGGRGNNEQFFGPGTRLTVL.

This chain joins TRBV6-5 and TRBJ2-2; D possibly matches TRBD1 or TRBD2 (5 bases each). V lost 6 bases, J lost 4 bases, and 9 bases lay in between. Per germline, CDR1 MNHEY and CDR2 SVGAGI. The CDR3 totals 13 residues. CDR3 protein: CASSRGGTGELFF. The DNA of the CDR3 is TGTGCCAGCAGCCGTGGGGGCACCGGGGAGCTGTTTTTT.

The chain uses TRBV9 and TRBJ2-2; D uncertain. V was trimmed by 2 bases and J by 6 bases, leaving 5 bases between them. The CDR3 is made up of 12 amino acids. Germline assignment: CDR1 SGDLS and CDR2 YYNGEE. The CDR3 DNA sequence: TGTGCCAGCAGCGTCCGGCCCGGGGAGCTGTTTTTT. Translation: CASSVRPGELFF. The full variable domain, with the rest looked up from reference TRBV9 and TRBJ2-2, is DSGVTQTPKHLITATGQRVTLRCSPRSGDLSVYWYQQSLDQGLQFLIQYYNGEERAKGNILERFSAQQFPDLHSELNLSSLELGDSALYFCASSVRPGELFFGEGSRLTVL.

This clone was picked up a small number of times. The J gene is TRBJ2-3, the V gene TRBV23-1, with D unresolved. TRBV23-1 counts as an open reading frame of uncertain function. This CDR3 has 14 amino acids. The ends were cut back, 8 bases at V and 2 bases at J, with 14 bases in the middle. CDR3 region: CASPVPVNTDTQYF. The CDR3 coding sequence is TGCGCCAGCCCCGTTCCGGTTAACACAGATACGCAGTATTTT.

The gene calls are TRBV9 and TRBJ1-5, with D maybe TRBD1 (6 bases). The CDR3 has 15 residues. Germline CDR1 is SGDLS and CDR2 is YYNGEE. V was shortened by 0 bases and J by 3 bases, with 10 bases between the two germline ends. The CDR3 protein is CASSVEDSINQPQHF. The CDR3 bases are TGTGCCAGCAGCGTAGAGGACAGCATCAATCAGCCCCAGCATTTT.

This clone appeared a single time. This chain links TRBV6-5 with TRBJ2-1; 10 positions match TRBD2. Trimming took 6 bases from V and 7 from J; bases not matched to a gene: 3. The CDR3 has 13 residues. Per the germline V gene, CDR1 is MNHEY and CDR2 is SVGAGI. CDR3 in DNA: TGTGCCAGCAGCCTACTAGCGGGGAATGAGCAGTTCTTC. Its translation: CASSLLAGNEQFF.

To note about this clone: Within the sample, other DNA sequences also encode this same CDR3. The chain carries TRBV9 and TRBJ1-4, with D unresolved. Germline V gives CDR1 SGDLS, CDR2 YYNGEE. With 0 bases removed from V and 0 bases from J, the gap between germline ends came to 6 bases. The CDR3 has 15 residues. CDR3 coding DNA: TGTGCCAGCAGCGTAGGGGGAGCAACTAATGAAAAACTGTTTTTT. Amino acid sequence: CASSVGGATNEKLFF.

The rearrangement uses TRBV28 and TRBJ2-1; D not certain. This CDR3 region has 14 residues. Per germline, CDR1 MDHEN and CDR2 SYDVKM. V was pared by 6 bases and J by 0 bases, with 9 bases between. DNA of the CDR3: TGTGCCAGCAGCACGACAAGCTCCTACAATGAGCAGTTCTTC. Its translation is CASSTTSSYNEQFF. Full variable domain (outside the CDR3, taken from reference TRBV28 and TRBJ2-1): DVKVTQSSRYLVKRTGEKVFLECVQDMDHENMFWYRQDPGLGLRLIYFSYDVKMKEKGDIPEGYSVSREKKERFSLILESASTNQTSMYLCASSTTSSYNEQFFGPGTRLTVL.

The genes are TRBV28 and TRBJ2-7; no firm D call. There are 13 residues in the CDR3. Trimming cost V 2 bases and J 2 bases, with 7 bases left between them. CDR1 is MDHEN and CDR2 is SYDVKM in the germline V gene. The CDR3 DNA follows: TGTGCCAGCAGTTTAAGCCTAGCCTACGAGCAGTACTTC. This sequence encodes CASSLSLAYEQYF.

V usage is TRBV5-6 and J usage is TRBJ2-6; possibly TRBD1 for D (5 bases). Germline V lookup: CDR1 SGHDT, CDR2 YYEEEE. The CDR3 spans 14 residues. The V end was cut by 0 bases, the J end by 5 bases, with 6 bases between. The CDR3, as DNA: TGTGCCAGCAGCTTGGGGGGCTGGGCCAACGTCCTGACTTTC. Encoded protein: CASSLGGWANVLTF.

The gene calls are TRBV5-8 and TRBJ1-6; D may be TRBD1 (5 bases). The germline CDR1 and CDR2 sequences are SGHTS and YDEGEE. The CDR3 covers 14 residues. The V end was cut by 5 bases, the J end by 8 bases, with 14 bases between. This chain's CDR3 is CASRRRDFDSPLHF. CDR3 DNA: TGTGCCAGCAGACGAAGGGACTTCGATTCACCCCTCCACTTT.

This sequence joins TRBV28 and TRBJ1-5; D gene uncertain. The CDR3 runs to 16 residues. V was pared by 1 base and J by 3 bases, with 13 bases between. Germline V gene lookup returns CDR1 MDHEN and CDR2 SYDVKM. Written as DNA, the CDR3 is TGTGCCAGCAGTTTATATAAAGATCCCTTCAATCAGCCCCAGCATTTT. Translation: CASSLYKDPFNQPQHF. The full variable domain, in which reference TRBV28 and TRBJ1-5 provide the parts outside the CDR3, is DVKVTQSSRYLVKRTGEKVFLECVQDMDHENMFWYRQDPGLGLRLIYFSYDVKMKEKGDIPEGYSVSREKKERFSLILESASTNQTSMYLCASSLYKDPFNQPQHFGDGTRLSIL.